A selection of T cell receptor beta chains follows, all from one sample in a study of shared T cell receptors in the human thymus. The repertoire was sequenced with immunoSEQ multiplex PCR; TCRdb's copy has only in-frame clones and lacks some. The sample has 450,000 to 650,000 clones, around three quarters seen once. The data also belong to a second study, concerning human thymus T cells.

Source material: thymocytes. The receptors were gathered from a boy under two years old with a congenital heart defect. The CDR3 runs from the conserved cysteine through the conserved F or W.

j_call	v_call	cdr3_aa
TRBJ2-1	TRBV6-1	CASRVGGSTYEQFF
TRBJ2-3	TRBV29-1	CSVGQGTDTQYF
TRBJ2-1	TRBV11-2	CASSFTDRGRGEQFF
TRBJ2-7	TRBV30	CAWSVKWTSANSYEQYF
TRBJ1-5	TRBV19	CASHPGGGDYSNQPQHF
TRBJ2-2	TRBV7-9	CASSLSGELFF
TRBJ2-7	TRBV5-4	CASSLVVAPPGEQYF
TRBJ1-5	TRBV6-4	CASSRTGNQPQHF
TRBJ2-1	TRBV5-1	CASSLEGLLDEQFF
TRBJ2-7	TRBV7-2	CASSLGGSGRTYEQYF
TRBJ2-6	TRBV7-9	CASSSRPLAGSSGANVLTF
TRBJ2-1	TRBV4-3	CASSQVLAGGPNEQFF
TRBJ1-2	TRBV28	CASSPNPGTGGYLDGYTF
TRBJ2-1	TRBV7-9	CASRDGTEQFF
TRBJ1-4	TRBV27	CASRGGQGTEKLFF
TRBJ1-2	TRBV28	CASSSEVLEYGYTF
TRBJ2-7	TRBV11-2	CASSPYGTGKSYEQYF
TRBJ2-1	TRBV6-4	CASSTDSYNEQFF
TRBJ1-2	TRBV7-9	CASSLVGPGQPDREGYTF
TRBJ2-3	TRBV7-9	CASSHVLAGGGTDTQYF
TRBJ2-2	TRBV6-6	CASTLGTWNTGELFF
TRBJ1-1	TRBV5-1	CASSLEQGTEAFF
TRBJ2-2	TRBV5-1	CASREGRSGELFF
TRBJ2-5	TRBV11-1	CASSPAGVREVGETQYF
TRBJ2-6	TRBV4-3	CASSHERDSSILTGANVLTF
TRBJ2-1	TRBV29-1	CSVAGTGPYNEQFF
TRBJ1-6	TRBV23-1	CASSHRGQENSPLHF
TRBJ2-7	TRBV4-2	CASSQAKMVTPRDEQYF
TRBJ2-2	TRBV7-9	CASSLALKQTGELFF
TRBJ2-2	TRBV6-5	CAPGGGRVTGELFF
TRBJ2-1	TRBV10-2	CASSEGLAGGSYNEQFF
TRBJ1-2	TRBV5-1	CASSLVTDGRAYGYTF
TRBJ2-2	TRBV14	CASSEGQETIGELFF
TRBJ2-1	TRBV7-8	CASSPPRETRYDEQFF
TRBJ2-1	TRBV2	CASSALLHNEQFF
TRBJ2-2	TRBV19	CASSIAGRVNTGELFF
TRBJ2-7	TRBV27	CASRPTSDSSYEQYF
TRBJ2-3	TRBV5-1	CASSSTGAERTDTQYF
TRBJ2-3	TRBV30	CAWRRREGGDTQYF
TRBJ2-2	TRBV5-1	CASSWERLAGGNTGELFF
TRBJ1-1	TRBV14	CASSSGGEAFF
TRBJ2-1	TRBV29-1	CSFSGPDNEQFF
TRBJ2-3	TRBV5-1	CASSSGPEREGPTDTQYF
TRBJ1-1	TRBV6-6	CASPPGAFF